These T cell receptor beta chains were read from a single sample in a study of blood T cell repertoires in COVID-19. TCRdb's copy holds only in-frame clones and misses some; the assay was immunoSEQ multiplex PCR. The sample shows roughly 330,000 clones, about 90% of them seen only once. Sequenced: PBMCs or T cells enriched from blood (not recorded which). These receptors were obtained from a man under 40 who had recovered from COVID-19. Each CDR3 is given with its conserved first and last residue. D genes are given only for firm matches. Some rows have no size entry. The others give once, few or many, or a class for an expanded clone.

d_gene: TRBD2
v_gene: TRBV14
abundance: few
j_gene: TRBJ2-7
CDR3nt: TGTGCCAGCAGCCGAGAGGGACTAGCCAGAGAGCAGTACTTC
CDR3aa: CASSREGLAREQYF

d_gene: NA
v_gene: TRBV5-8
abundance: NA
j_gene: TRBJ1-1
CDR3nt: TGTGCCAGCAGCATACATGAAGCTTTCTTT
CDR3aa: CASSIHEAFF

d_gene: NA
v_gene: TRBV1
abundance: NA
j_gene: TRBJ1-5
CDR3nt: TGCACCAGCAGCCAAGAAGAGGGGGCCCACAATCAGCCCCAGCATTTT
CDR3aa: CTSSQEEGAHNQPQHF

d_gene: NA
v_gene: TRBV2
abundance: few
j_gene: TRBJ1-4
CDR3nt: TGTGCCAGCAGTGCGACAGGTTCAAATGAAAAACTGTTTTTT
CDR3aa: CASSATGSNEKLFF

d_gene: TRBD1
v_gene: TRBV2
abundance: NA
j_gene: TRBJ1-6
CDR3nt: TGTGCCAGCAGGGGACAGGGGGTTAATTCACCCCTCCACTTT
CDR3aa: CASRGQGVNSPLHF

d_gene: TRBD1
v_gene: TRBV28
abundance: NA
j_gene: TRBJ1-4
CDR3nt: TGTGCCAGCAGCTTACACGGGACAGCAACTAATGAAAAACTGTTTTTT
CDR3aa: CASSLHGTATNEKLFF

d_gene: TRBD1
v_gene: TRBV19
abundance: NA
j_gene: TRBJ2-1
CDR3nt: TGTGCCACCTCACAGGGGTTGGGTGAGCAGTTCTTC
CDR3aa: CATSQGLGEQFF

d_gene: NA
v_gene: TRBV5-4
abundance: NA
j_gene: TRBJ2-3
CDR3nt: TGTGCCAGCAGCGGGTCCCAAAGGGAGGAGTCTACAGATACGCAGTATTTT
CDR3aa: CASSGSQREESTDTQYF

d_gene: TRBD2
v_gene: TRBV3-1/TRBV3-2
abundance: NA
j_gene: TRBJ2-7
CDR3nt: TGTGCCAGCAGCCAAGTGGGACTAGCTGCGGGATCCTACGAGCAGTACTTC
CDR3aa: CASSQVGLAAGSYEQYF

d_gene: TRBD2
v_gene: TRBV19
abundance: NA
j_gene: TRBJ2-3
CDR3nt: TGTGCCAGTAGTAGTCCGCGGGGAGGGACGCAGTATTTT
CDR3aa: CASSSPRGGTQYF

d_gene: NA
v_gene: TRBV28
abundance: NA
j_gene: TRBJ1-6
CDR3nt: TGTGCCAGCAGTTTATTCGGGAGGCCAAATTCACCCCTCCACTTT
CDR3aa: CASSLFGRPNSPLHF

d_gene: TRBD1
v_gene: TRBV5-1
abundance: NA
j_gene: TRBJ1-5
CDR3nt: TGCGCCAGCAGCTTACGGACAGGGGATCAGCCCCAGCATTTT
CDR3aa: CASSLRTGDQPQHF

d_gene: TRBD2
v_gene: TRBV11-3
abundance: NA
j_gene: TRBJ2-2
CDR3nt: TGTGCCAGCAGCCCGCGGACTAGCGGGGGGCCTAACACCGGGGAGCTGTTTTTT
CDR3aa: CASSPRTSGGPNTGELFF

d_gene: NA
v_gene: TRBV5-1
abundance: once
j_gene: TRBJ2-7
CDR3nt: TGCGCCAGCAGCTTGGCACCAGGGGGGAGCTCCTACGAGCAGTACTTC
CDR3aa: CASSLAPGGSSYEQYF

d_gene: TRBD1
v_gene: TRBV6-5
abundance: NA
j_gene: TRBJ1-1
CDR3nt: TGTGCCAGCAGGAAGACAGGGGACACTGAAGCTTTCTTT
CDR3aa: CASRKTGDTEAFF

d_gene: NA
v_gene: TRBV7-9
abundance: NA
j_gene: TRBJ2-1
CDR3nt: TGTGCCAGCAGCCCGGACAACTCCTACAATGAGCAGTTCTTC
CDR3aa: CASSPDNSYNEQFF

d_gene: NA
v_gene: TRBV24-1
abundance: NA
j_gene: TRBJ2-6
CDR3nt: TGTGCCACCAGTGATTTGCCTCACAGGGCTGGGGCCAACGTCCTGACTTTC
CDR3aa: CATSDLPHRAGANVLTF

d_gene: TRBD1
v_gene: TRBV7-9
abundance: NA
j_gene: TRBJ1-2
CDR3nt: TGTGCCAGCAGCTTAAGGGGGTCGGACAGGGACAACTATGGCTACACCTTC
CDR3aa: CASSLRGSDRDNYGYTF

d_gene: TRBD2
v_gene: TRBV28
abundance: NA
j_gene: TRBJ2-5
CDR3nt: TGTGCCAGCAGTTTAGCGGGGGGGTATGAAGAGACCCAGTACTTC
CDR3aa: CASSLAGGYEETQYF

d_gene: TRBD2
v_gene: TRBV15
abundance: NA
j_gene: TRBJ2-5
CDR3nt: TGTGCCACCAGCAGAGATGTAACCGGGGGGGAGACCCAGTACTTC
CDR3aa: CATSRDVTGGETQYF

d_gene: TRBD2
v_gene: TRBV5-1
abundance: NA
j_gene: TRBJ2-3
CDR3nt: TGCGCCAGCAGCCGGACCAATTTAGGCGGGGGAGGCACAGATACGCAGTATTTT
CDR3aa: CASSRTNLGGGGTDTQYF

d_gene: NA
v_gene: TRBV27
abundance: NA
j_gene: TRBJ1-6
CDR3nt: TGTGCCACCAGACAGGTCTATAATTCACCCCTCCACTTT
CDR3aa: CATRQVYNSPLHF

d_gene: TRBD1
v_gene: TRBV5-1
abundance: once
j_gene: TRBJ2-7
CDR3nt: TGCGCCAGCAGCTTGGAACCCGGGACAGTGATCTACGAGCAGTACTTC
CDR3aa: CASSLEPGTVIYEQYF

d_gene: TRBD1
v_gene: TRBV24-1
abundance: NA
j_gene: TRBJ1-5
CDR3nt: TGTGCCACCAGTGATGACAGGGGCGCCAATCAGCCCCAGCATTTT
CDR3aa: CATSDDRGANQPQHF

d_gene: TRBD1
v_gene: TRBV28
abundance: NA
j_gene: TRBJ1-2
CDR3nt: TGTGCCAGCAGTCCTCTAGGACAGGGACAATATGGCTACACCTTC
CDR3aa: CASSPLGQGQYGYTF

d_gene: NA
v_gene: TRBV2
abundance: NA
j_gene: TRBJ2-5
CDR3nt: TGTGCCAGCAGCGTACAGGGCCCGGGGGAGACCCAGTACTTC
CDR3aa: CASSVQGPGETQYF

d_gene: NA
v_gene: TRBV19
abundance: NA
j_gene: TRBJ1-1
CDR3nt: TGTGCCAGTAATTTAGGGGCACACACTGAAGCTTTCTTT
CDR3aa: CASNLGAHTEAFF

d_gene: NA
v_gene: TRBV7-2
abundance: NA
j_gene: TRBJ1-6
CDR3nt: TGTGCCAGCAGCCAACAATACAGATCGCGTAATTCACCCCTCCACTTT
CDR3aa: CASSQQYRSRNSPLHF

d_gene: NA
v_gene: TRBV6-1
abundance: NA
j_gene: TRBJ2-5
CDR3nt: TGTGCCAGCAGTGAAGGGGTTGGCCCGGGGGAGACCCAGTACTTC
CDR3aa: CASSEGVGPGETQYF

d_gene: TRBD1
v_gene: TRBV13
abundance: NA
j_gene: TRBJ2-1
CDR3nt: TGTGCCAGCAGCTCTCGCACCCGACAGGGGCCGGGTGAGCAGTTCTTC
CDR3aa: CASSSRTRQGPGEQFF

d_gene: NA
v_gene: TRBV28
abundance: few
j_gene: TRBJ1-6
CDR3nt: TGTGCCAGCAGTCCCAGGGACTATAATTCACCCCTCCACTTT
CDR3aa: CASSPRDYNSPLHF

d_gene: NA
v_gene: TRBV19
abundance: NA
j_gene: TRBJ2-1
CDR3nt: TGTGCCAGTAGTATCGGACAGAGGATAAGCTCCTACAATGAGCAGTTCTTC
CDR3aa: CASSIGQRISSYNEQFF

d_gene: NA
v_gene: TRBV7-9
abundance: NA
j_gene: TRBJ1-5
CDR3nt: TGTGCCAGCAGCTTAGGAAGCCAGCCCCAGCATTTT
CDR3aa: CASSLGSQPQHF

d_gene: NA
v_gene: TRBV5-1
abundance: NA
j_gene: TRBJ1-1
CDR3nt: TGCGCCAGCAGCTTGGTAGGGGCGGAATTGAACACTGAAGCTTTCTTT
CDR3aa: CASSLVGAELNTEAFF

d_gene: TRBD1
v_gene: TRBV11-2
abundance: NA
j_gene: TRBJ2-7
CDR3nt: TGTGCCAGCAGCTTAGCCCGGACAGGGGGCTACGAGCAGTACTTC
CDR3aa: CASSLARTGGYEQYF

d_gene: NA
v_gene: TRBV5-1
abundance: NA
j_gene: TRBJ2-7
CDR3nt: TGCGCCAGCAGTTACACCGAGGGTTACTACGAGCAGTACTTC
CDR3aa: CASSYTEGYYEQYF

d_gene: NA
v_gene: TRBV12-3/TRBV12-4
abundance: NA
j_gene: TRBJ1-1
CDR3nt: TGTGCCAGCAGTTTAGCTGGGGGCGCTGAAGCTTTCTTT
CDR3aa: CASSLAGGAEAFF

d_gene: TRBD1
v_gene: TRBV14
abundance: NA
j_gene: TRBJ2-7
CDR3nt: TGTGCCAGCAGCCCGTTACAGGGGGTATCCTACGAGCAGTACTTC
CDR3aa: CASSPLQGVSYEQYF

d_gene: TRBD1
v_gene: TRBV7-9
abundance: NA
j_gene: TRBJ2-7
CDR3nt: TGTGCCAGCAGCTTAGGAGGACAGGGGGCATACGAGCAGTACTTC
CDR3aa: CASSLGGQGAYEQYF

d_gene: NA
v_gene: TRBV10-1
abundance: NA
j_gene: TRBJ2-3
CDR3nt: TGCGCCAGCAGTGCCGCGGGGCCAGATACGCAGTATTTT
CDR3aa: CASSAAGPDTQYF

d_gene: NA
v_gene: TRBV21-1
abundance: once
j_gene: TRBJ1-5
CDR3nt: TGTGCCAGCAGCAAAGTAGCGAGAGCTAAGAATCAGCCCCAGCATTTT
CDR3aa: CASSKVARAKNQPQHF

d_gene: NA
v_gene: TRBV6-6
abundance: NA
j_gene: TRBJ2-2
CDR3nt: TGTGCCAGCAGTTACTTTGGGGGCGCCGGGGAGCTGTTTTTT
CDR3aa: CASSYFGGAGELFF

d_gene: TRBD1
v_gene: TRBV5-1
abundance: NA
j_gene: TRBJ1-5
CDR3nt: TGCGCCAGCAGCTTCGACGGACAGGCGAATCAGCCCCAGCATTTT
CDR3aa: CASSFDGQANQPQHF

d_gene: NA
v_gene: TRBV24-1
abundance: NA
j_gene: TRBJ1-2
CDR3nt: TGTGCCACCAGTGGGCAGGGGAATGGCTACACCTTC
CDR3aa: CATSGQGNGYTF

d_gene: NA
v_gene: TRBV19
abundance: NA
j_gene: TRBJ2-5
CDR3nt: TGTGCCAGTAGTATAACTAAAGACCAAGAGACCCAGTACTTC
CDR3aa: CASSITKDQETQYF

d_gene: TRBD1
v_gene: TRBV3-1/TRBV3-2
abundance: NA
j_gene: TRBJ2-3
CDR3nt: TGTGCCAGCAGGCAATTTAAACAGGGGCGAGGAACAGATACGCAGTATTTT
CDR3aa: CASRQFKQGRGTDTQYF

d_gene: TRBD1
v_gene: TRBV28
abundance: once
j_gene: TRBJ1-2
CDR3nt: TGTGCCAGCACCCTAGCAGGGGGCGCGGGGGGCTACACCTTC
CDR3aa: CASTLAGGAGGYTF

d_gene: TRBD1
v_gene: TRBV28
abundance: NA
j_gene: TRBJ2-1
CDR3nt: TGTGCCACCGACAGGGGCCAAGAGATTCACAATGAGCAGTTCTTC
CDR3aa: CATDRGQEIHNEQFF

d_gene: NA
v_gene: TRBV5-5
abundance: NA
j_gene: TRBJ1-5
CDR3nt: TGTGCCAGCAGCTTGGGTGGGAGTGGTAGCAATCAGCCCCAGCATTTT
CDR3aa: CASSLGGSGSNQPQHF

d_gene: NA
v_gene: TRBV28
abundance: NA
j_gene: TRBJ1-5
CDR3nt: TGTGCCAGCAGCCGTCGGGGGGCGGCGAAAAATCAGCCCCAGCATTTT
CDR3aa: CASSRRGAAKNQPQHF

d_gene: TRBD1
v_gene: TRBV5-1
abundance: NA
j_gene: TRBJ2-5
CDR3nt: TGCGCCAGCAGCGGGACAGGGGTAATACAAGAGACCCAGTACTTC
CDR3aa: CASSGTGVIQETQYF

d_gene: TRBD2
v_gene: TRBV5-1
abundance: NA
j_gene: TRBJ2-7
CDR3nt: TGCGCCAGCAGCCCGGGGGTGGGAGGGGACGAGCAGTACTTC
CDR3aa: CASSPGVGGDEQYF

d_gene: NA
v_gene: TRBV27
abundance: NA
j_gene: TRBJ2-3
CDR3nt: TGTGCCAGCAGCGTAAGGACAGTCACAGATACGCAGTATTTT
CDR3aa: CASSVRTVTDTQYF

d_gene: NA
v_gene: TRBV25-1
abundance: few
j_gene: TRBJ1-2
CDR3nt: TGTGCCAGCAGTGAAGCGGGAGACTATGGCTACACCTTC
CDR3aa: CASSEAGDYGYTF

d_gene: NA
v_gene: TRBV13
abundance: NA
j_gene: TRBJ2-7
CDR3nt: TGTGCCAGCAGCTTACCCGAGGGAGAGCAGTACTTC
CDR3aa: CASSLPEGEQYF

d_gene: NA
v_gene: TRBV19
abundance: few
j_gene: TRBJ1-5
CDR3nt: TGTGCCAGTAGTATCTACAATCAGCCCCAGCATTTT
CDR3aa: CASSIYNQPQHF